This T cell receptor beta chain originates from a study of molecular identifiers for immune sequencing clone quantification. On the study more broadly: Replicate RNA from approximately 20,000 or 98,000 naive CD8 T cells formed five aliquots; four were sequenced.

Sorting was used to obtain naive CD8 T cells (CD8+CD4-CCR7+CD45RA+). TCRdb called the PCR reads again in MiXCR, with one record for every CDR3 protein. The top ten clones hold 0.76% of a sample with about 510,000 distinct CDR3 sequences, around 23% of them seen once. The germline V gene has CDR1 LNHDA and CDR2 SQIVND (reference sequence). V was trimmed by 10 bases and J by 2 bases, leaving 20 bases between them. The CDR3 extends over 15 amino acids. This receptor was taken from a human donor in good health. Some libraries in this study had Jurkat cell RNA spiked in. The sample was naive CD8+ T cells from blood, with Jurkat cell RNA spiked in. Subset described: FACS-sorted CD8+CD4-CCR7+CD45RA+ naive T cells. The rearrangement links TRBV19 to TRBJ1-1; TRBD1 might be the D (6 bases). The DNA of the CDR3 is TGTGCCACCCAACAGGGCCCCACGACTAACACTGAAGCTTTCTTT. This sequence encodes CATQQGPTTNTEAFF.